This is a list of T cell receptor beta chains from one sample in a study of blood T cells in healthy people across ages. MiXCR was run by TCRdb on the 5' RACE reads, yielding one entry per CDR3 protein. The sample yields 700,000 to 1,000,000 distinct CDR3 sequences, around 43% seen once. The sample consisted of blood. These receptors were taken from a man aged 60-69 years in good health. CDR3s include the opening cysteine and the closing phenylalanine or tryptophan. D genes are given only for firm matches. Clone size appears in some rows only: once, few, many, or a class for an expanded clone.

cdr3_aa | cdr3_nt | v_call | clone_size | d_call | j_call
CSVTTGANTEAFF | TGCAGCGTTACGACAGGGGCCAACACTGAAGCTTTCTTT | TRBV29-1 | few | TRBD1 | TRBJ1-1
CASSVGTNSYNEQFF | TGTGCCAGCAGCGTCGGGACTAACTCCTACAATGAGCAGTTCTTC | TRBV9 | - | TRBD2 | TRBJ2-1
CASSRTDGYTF | TGTGCCAGCAGCCGGACAGATGGCTACACCTTC | TRBV5-6 | - | - | TRBJ1-2
CASSSVSGTIYNEQFF | TGTGCCAGCAGTTCAGTTTCCGGGACGATTTACAATGAGCAGTTCTTC | TRBV27 | - | - | TRBJ2-1
CAISAYPGHNVNEQFF | TGTGCCATCAGTGCCTACCCGGGACACAACGTCAATGAGCAGTTCTTC | TRBV10-3 | - | - | TRBJ2-1
CASSPGGTGELFF | TGTGCCAGCAGCCCCGGTGGCACCGGGGAGCTGTTTTTT | TRBV7-3 | few | - | TRBJ2-2
CASRGTGFQETQYF | TGTGCCAGCAGGGGTACCGGCTTCCAAGAGACCCAGTACTTC | TRBV12-3/TRBV12-4 | - | - | TRBJ2-5
CASSWTGGHTGELFF | TGTGCCAGCAGTTGGACGGGCGGGCACACCGGGGAGCTGTTTTTT | TRBV6-5 | - | - | TRBJ2-2
CSAHAGQGGNEQFF | TGCAGCGCCCATGCGGGACAGGGTGGAAATGAGCAGTTCTTC | TRBV29-1 | - | TRBD1 | TRBJ2-1
CSARALTGDYGYTF | TGCAGTGCTAGGGCCCTTACAGGGGACTATGGCTACACCTTC | TRBV20-1 | few | TRBD1 | TRBJ1-2
CASSSRTGTGTNIQYF | TGCGCCAGCAGCTCTAGGACCGGGACAGGGACAAACATTCAGTACTTC | TRBV4-1 | - | TRBD1 | TRBJ2-4
CASSWGRAYEQYF | TGTGCCAGCAGTTGGGGACGGGCCTACGAGCAGTACTTC | TRBV27 | - | - | TRBJ2-7
CASSCLAGQGETQYF | TGTGCCAGCAGCTGCCTAGCGGGTCAGGGGGAGACCCAGTACTTC | TRBV7-6 | - | TRBD2 | TRBJ2-5
CAWSTLFATNEKLFF | TGTGCCTGGAGTACGCTATTCGCAACTAATGAAAAACTGTTTTTT | TRBV30 | - | - | TRBJ1-4
CASSPYSGTTGNWANYGYTF | TGTGCCAGCAGCCCATACTCCGGGACAACGGGCAATTGGGCTAACTATGGCTACACCTTC | TRBV7-9 | - | - | TRBJ1-2
CASSLLGDRGSDTQYF | TGTGCCAGCAGTTTACTCGGGGACAGGGGGTCAGATACGCAGTATTTT | TRBV6-5 | - | TRBD1 | TRBJ2-3
CSARDHRGAMNTEAFF | TGCAGTGCTAGAGATCACCGGGGGGCCATGAACACTGAAGCTTTCTTT | TRBV20-1 | - | - | TRBJ1-1
CATSRGGTRLNEQFF | TGTGCCACCAGCAGAGGAGGGACTAGACTCAATGAGCAGTTCTTC | TRBV15 | - | TRBD2 | TRBJ2-1
CASSWGTGTSGEQYF | TGTGCCAGCAGCTGGGGGACCGGGACTAGCGGTGAGCAGTACTTC | TRBV11-2 | - | TRBD2 | TRBJ2-5
CASSLGPGADLNYGYTF | TGTGCCAGCAGCTTAGGGCCAGGGGCGGACCTTAACTATGGCTACACCTTC | TRBV7-2 | - | - | TRBJ1-2
CAISGVADTQYF | TGTGCCATTAGCGGGGTGGCAGATACGCAGTATTTT | TRBV10-3 | few | TRBD2 | TRBJ2-3
CASSYSQGYGYTF | TGTGCCAGCAGCTATTCACAGGGATATGGCTACACCTTC | TRBV7-2 | once | - | TRBJ1-2